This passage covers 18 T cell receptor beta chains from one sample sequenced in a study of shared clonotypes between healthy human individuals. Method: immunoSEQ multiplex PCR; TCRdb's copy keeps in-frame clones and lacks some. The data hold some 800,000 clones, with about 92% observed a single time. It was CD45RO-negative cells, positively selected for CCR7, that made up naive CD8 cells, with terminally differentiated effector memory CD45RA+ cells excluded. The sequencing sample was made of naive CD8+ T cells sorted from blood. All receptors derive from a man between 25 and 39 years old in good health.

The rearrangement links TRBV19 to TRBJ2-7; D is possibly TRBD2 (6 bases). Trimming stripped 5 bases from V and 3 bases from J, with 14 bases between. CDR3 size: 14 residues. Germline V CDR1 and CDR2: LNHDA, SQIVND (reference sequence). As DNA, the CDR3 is TGTGCCAGTAGTCTACGACTAGTCAGCTACGAGCAGTACTTC. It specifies CASSLRLVSYEQYF.

The CDR3 coding sequence is TGTGCCAGCAGCTTAGTAGCGGGAGGGCTCTACGAGCAGTACTTC. It yields the protein CASSLVAGGLYEQYF. The chain uses TRBV7-9 and TRBJ2-7; the match to TRBD2 covers 11 bases. Germline V gene lookup returns CDR1 SEHNR and CDR2 FQNEAQ (reference sequence). After removal of 1 base from V and 3 bases from J, the junction contained 2 bases not matched to a gene. This CDR3 comprises 15 residues.

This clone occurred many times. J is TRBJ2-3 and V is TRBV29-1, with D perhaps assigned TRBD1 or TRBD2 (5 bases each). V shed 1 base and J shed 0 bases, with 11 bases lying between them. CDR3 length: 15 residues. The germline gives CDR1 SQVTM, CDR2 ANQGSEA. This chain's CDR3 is CSVEGDGPSTDTQYF. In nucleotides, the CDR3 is TGCAGCGTTGAAGGGGACGGACCTAGCACAGATACGCAGTATTTT.

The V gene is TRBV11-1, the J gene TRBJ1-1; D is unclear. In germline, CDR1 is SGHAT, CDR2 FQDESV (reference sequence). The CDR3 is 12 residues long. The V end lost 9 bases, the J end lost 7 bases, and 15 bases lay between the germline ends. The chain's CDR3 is CASQLRSNEAFF. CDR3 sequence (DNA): TGTGCCAGTCAGCTTAGATCCAATGAAGCTTTCTTT.

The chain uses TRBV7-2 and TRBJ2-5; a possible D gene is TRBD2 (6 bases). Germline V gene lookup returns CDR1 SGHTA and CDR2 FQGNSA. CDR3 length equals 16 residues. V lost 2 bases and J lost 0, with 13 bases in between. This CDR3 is CASSLRARGYQETQYF. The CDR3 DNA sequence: TGTGCCAGCAGCTTAAGGGCTCGGGGGTACCAAGAGACCCAGTACTTC.

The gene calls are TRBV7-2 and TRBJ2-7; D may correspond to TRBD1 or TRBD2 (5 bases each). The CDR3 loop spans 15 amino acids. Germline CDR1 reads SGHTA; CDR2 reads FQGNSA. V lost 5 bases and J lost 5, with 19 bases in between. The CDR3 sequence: CASSTGTHSRNEQYF. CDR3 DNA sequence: TGTGCCAGCAGCACGGGGACCCACAGCCGGAACGAGCAGTACTTC.

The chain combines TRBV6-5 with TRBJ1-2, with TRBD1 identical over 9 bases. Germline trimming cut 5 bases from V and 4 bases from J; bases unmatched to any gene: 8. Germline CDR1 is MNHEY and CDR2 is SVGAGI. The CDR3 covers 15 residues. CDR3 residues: CASSPTGGAVYGYTF. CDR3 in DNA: TGTGCCAGCAGTCCGACAGGGGGAGCAGTCTATGGCTACACCTTC.

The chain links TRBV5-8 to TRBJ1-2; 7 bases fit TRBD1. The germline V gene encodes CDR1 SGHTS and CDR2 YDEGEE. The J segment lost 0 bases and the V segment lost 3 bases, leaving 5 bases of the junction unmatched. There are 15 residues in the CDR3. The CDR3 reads CASSSLTGPNYGYTF. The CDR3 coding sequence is TGTGCCAGCAGCTCCCTGACAGGGCCTAACTATGGCTACACCTTC. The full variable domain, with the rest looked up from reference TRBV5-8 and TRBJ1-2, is EAGVTQSPTHLIKTRGQQATLRCSPISGHTSVYWYQQALGLGLQFLLWYDEGEERNRGNFPPRFSGRQFPNYSSELNVNALELEDSALYLCASSSLTGPNYGYTFGSGTRLTVV.

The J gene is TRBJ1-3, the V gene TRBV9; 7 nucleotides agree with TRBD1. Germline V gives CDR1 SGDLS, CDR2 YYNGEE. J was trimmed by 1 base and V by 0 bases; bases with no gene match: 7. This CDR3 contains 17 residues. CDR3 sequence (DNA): TGTGCCAGCAGCGTAGTAGCAGGGGGTGTATCTGGAAACACCATATATTTT. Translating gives CASSVVAGGVSGNTIYF. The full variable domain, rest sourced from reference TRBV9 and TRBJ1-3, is DSGVTQTPKHLITATGQRVTLRCSPRSGDLSVYWYQQSLDQGLQFLIQYYNGEERAKGNILERFSAQQFPDLHSELNLSSLELGDSALYFCASSVVAGGVSGNTIYFGEGSWLTVV.

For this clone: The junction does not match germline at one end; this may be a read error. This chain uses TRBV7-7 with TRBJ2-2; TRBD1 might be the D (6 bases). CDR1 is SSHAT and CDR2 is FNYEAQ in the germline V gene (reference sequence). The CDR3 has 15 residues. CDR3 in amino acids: CASSLGHRETGELFF. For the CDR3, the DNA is TGTGCTAGCAGCTTAGGGCACAGGGAAACCGGGGAGCTGTTTTTT.

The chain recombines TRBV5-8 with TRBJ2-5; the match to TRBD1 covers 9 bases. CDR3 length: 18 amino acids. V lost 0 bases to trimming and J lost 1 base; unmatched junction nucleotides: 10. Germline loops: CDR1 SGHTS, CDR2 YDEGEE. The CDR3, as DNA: TGTGCCAGCAGCTTGGGACGGACAGGGGTCCTCTTCCAAGAGACCCAGTACTTC. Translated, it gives CASSLGRTGVLFQETQYF. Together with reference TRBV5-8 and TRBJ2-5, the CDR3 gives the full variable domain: EAGVTQSPTHLIKTRGQQATLRCSPISGHTSVYWYQQALGLGLQFLLWYDEGEERNRGNFPPRFSGRQFPNYSSELNVNALELEDSALYLCASSLGRTGVLFQETQYFGPGTRLLVL.

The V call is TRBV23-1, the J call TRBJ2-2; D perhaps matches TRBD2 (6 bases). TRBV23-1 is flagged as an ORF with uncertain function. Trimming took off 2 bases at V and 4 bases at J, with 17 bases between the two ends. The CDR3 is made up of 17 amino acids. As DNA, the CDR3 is TGCGCCAGCAGTCAACCCGCGCCCGGGGGAAGCACCGGGGAGCTGTTTTTT. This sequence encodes CASSQPAPGGSTGELFF.

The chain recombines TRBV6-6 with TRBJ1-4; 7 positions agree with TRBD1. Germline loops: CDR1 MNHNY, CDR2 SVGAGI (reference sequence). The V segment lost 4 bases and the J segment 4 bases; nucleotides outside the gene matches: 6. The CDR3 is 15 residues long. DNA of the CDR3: TGTGCCAGCAGTTCTCTGGGACAGAGTAATGAAAAACTGTTTTTT. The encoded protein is CASSSLGQSNEKLFF.

CDR3 sequence (DNA): TGTGCCAGCAGTTTAAGGCAGGGGAACACTGAAGCTTTCTTT. Amino acid sequence: CASSLRQGNTEAFF. The chain joins TRBV27 to TRBJ1-1, with a weak D call TRBD1 (5 bases). The germline V gene encodes CDR1 MNHEY and CDR2 SMNVEV (reference sequence). V was clipped by 2 bases and J by 1 base, with 8 bases between them. This CDR3 is built from 14 residues.

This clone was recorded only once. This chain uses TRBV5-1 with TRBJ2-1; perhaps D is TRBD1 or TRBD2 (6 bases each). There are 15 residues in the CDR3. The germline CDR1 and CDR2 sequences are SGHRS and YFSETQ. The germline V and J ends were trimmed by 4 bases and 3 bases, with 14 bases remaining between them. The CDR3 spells CASSLGGTFYNEQFF. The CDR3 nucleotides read TGCGCCAGCAGCCTGGGCGGGACATTCTACAATGAGCAGTTCTTC.

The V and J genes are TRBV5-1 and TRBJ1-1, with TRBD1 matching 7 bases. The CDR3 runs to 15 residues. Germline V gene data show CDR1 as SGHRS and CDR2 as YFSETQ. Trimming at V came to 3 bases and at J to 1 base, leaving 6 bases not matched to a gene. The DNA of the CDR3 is TGCGCCAGCAGCTCAACCGGGACAGAGAACACTGAAGCTTTCTTT. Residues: CASSSTGTENTEAFF.

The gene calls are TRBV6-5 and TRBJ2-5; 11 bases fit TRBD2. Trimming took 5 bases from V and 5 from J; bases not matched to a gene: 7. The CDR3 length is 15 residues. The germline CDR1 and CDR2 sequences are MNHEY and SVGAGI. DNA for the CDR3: TGTGCCAGCAGTAAACTAGCGGGAGAGGCGGAGACCCAGTACTTC. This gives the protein CASSKLAGEAETQYF.

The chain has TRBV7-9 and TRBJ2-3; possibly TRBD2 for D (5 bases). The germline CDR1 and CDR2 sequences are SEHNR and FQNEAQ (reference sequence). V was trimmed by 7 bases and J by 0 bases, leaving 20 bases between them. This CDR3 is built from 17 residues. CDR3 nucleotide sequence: TGTGCCAGCACCCACCGGAAGAGCGAGGGCAGCACAGATACGCAGTATTTT. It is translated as CASTHRKSEGSTDTQYF. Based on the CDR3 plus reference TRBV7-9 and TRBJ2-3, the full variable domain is DTGVSQNPRHKITKRGQNVTFRCDPISEHNRLYWYRQTLGQGPEFLTYFQNEAQLEKSRLLSDRFSAERPKGSFSTLEIQRTEQGDSAMYLCASTHRKSEGSTDTQYFGPGTRLTVL.